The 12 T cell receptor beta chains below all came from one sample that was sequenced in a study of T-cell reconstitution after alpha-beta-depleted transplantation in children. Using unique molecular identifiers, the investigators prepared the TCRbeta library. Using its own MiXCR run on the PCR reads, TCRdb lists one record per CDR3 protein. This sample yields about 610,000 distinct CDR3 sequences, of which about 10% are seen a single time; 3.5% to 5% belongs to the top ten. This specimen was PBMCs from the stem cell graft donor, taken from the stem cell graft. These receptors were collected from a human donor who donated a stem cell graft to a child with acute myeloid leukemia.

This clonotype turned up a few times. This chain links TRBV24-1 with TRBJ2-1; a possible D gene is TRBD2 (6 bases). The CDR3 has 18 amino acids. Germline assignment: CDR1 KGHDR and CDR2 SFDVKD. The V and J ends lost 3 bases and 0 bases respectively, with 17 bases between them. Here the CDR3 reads CATSDPGTRSSSYNEQFF. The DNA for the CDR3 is TGTGCCACCAGTGATCCCGGGACTCGCTCGAGCTCCTACAATGAGCAGTTCTTC.

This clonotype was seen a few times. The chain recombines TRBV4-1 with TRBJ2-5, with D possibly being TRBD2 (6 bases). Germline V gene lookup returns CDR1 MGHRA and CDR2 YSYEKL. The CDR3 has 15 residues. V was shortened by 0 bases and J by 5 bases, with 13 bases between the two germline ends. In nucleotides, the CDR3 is TGCGCCAGCAGCCAAGATATTACTAGCTCCGAGACCCAGTACTTC. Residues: CASSQDITSSETQYF.

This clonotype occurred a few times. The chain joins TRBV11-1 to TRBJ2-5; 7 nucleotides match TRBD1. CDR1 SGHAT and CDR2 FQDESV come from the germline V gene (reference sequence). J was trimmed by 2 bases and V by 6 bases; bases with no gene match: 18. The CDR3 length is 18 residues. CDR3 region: CASRSQKTGDLWQETQYF. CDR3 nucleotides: TGTGCCAGCAGGAGCCAAAAAACAGGGGATCTATGGCAAGAGACCCAGTACTTC.

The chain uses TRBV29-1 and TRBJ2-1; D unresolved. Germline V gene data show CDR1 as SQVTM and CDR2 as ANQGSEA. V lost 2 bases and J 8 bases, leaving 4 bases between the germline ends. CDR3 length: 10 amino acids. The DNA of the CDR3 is TGCAGCGTTGAACGTTATGAGCAGTTCTTC. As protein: CSVERYEQFF.

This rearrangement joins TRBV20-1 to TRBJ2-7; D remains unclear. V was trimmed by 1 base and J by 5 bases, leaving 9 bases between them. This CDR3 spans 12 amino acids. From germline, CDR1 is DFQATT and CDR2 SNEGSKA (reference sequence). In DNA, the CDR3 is TGCAGTGCTAGAGTTCCCCAAAACGAGCAGTACTTC. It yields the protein CSARVPQNEQYF.

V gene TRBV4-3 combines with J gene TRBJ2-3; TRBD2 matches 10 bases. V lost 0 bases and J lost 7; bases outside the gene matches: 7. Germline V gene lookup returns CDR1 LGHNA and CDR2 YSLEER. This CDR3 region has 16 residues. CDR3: CASSQESSGRRNTQYF. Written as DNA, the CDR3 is TGCGCCAGCAGCCAAGAGAGTAGCGGGAGGAGGAATACGCAGTATTTT.

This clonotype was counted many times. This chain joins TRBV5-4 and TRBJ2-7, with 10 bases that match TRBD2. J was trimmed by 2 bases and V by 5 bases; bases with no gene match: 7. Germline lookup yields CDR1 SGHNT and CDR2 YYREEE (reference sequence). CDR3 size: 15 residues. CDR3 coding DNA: TGTGCCAGCAGTCGGACTAGCGGAAAGACCTACGAGCAGTACTTC. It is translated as CASSRTSGKTYEQYF.

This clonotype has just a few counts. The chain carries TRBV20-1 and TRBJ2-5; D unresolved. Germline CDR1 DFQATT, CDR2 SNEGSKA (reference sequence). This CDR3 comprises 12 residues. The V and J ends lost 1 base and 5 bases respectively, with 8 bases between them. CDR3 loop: CSARVEVETQYF. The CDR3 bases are TGCAGTGCTAGAGTAGAAGTGGAGACCCAGTACTTC.

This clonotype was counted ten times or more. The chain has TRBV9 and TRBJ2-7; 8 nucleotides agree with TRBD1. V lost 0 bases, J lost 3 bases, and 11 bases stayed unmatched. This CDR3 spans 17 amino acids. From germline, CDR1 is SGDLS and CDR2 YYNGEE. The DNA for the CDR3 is TGTGCCAGCAGCGTAGACCTTCCCGGGACAGGCTTCTACGAGCAGTACTTC. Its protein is CASSVDLPGTGFYEQYF.

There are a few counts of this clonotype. The CDR3 DNA follows: TGCAGCGTTGAAGATCATCGGACTAGCGGGGCAGAGACCCAGTACTTC. Residues: CSVEDHRTSGAETQYF. The rearrangement uses TRBV29-1 and TRBJ2-5; 12 bases align to TRBD2. The V segment lost 0 bases and the J segment 4 bases; nucleotides outside the gene matches: 6. This CDR3 is 16 amino acids long. Germline assignment: CDR1 SQVTM and CDR2 ANQGSEA.

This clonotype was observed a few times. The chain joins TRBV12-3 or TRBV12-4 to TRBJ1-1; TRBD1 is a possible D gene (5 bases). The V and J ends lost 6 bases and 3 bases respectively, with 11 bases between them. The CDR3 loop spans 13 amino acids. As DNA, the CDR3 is TGTGCCAGCAGCCGACAGATGTACACTGAAGCTTTCTTT. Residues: CASSRQMYTEAFF.

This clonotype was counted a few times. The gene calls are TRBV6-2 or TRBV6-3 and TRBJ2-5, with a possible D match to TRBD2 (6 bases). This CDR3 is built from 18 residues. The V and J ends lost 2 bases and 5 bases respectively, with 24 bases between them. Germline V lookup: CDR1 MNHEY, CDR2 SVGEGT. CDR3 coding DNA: TGTGCCAGCAGTTACAATCGCGGGATGGGGAGAGGGGCGGAGACCCAGTACTTC. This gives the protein CASSYNRGMGRGAETQYF.